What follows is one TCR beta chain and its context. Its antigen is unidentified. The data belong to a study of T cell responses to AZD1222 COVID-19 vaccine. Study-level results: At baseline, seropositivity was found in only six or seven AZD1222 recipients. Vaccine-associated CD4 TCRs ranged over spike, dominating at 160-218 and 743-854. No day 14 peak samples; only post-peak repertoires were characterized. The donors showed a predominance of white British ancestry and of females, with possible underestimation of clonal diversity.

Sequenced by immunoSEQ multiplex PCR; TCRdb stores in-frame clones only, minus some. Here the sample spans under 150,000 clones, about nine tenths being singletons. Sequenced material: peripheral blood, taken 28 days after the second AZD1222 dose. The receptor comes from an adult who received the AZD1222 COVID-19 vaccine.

CDR3: CSASSENTGELFF. CDR3 coding DNA: TGCAGTGCTAGTAGCGAGAACACCGGGGAGCTGTTTTTT. V usage is TRBV20-1 and J usage is TRBJ2-2; maybe TRBD2 (5 bases). Germline CDR1 reads DFQATT; CDR2 reads SNEGSKA (reference sequence). CDR3 size: 13 residues. V was shortened by 3 bases and J by 1 base, with 6 bases between the two germline ends.